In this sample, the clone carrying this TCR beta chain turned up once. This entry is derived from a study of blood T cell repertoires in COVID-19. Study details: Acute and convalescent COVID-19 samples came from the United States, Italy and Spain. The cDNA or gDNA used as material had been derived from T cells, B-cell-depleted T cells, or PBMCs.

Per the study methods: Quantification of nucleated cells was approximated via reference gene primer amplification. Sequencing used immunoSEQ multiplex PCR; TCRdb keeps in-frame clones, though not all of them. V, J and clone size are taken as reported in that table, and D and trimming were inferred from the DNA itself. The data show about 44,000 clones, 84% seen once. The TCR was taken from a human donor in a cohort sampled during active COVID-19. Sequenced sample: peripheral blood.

Here the CDR3 DNA reads TGTGCCATCAGTGAGACTCTAGCGGGGGGGTTGGAGACCCAGTACTTC. It encodes CAISETLAGGLETQYF. J is TRBJ2-5 and V is TRBV10-3, with TRBD2 identical over 12 bases. Trimming at V came to 2 bases and at J to 5 bases, leaving 6 bases not matched to a gene. The CDR3 covers 16 residues. The germline V gene has CDR1 ENHRY and CDR2 SYGVKD.